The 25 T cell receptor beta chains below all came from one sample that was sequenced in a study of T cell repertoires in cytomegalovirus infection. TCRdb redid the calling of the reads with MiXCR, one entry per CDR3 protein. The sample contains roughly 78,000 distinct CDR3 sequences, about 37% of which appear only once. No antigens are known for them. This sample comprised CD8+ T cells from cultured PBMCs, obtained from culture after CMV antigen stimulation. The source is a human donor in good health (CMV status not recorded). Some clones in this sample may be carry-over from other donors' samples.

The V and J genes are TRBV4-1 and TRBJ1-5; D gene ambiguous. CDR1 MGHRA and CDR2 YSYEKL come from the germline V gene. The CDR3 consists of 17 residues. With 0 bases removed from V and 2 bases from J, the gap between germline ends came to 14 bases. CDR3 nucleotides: TGCGCCAGCAGCCAAGAACGATGGGAATATGGCAATCAGCCCCAGCATTTT. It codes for CASSQERWEYGNQPQHF.

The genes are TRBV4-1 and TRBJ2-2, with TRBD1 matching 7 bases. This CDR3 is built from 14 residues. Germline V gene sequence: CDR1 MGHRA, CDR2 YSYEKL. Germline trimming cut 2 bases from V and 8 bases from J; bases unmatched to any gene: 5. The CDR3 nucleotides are TGCGCCAGCAGCCAAATCAGGGGGTCGGGGGAGCTGTTTTTT. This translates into CASSQIRGSGELFF.

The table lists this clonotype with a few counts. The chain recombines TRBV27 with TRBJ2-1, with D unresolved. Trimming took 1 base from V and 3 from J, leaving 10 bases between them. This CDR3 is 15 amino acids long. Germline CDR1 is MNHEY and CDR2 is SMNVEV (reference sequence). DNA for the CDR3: TGTGCCAGCAGTTTATTTCAGAGCCTCTACAATGAGCAGTTCTTC. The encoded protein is CASSLFQSLYNEQFF.

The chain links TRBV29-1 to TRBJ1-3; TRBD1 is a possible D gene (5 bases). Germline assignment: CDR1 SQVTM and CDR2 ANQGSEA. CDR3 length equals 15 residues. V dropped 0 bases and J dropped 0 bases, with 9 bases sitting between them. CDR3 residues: CSVEDGGSSGNTIYF. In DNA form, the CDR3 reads TGCAGCGTTGAAGATGGGGGGTCCTCTGGAAACACCATATATTTT.

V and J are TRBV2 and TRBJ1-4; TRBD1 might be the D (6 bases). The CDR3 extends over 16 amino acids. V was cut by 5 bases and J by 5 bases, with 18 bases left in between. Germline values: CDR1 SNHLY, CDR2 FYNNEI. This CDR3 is CASSPRLGAVNEKLFF. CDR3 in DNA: TGTGCCAGCAGTCCCCGACTGGGGGCGGTGAATGAAAAACTGTTTTTT. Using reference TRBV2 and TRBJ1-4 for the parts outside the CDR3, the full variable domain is EPEVTQTPSHQVTQMGQEVILRCVPISNHLYFYWYRQILGQKVEFLVSFYNNEISEKSEIFDDQFSVERPDGSNFTLKIRSTKLEDSAMYFCASSPRLGAVNEKLFFGSGTQLSVL.

The chain's CDR3 is CASSLGGYSNQPQHF. The CDR3 region has the DNA TGTGCCAGCAGTTTAGGGGGGTATAGCAATCAGCCCCAGCATTTT. The chain links TRBV12-3 or TRBV12-4 to TRBJ1-5, with D possibly matching TRBD1 (5 bases). The V end was cut by 1 base, the J end by 0 bases, with 7 bases between. This CDR3 is 15 amino acids long.

CDR3: CASSHPGLSQETQYF. The DNA of the CDR3 is TGTGCCAGCAGCCACCCGGGACTGTCCCAAGAGACCCAGTACTTC. The chain recombines TRBV7-8 with TRBJ2-5; D is perhaps TRBD2 (6 bases). Deletions cut 5 bases from V and 1 base from J, with 14 bases between. CDR3 length equals 15 residues. Germline V lookup: CDR1 SGHVS, CDR2 FQNEAQ. The variable domain in full, with the rest retrieved from reference TRBV7-8 and TRBJ2-5, is GAGVSQSPRYKVAKRGQDVALRCDPISGHVSLFWYQQALGQGPEFLTYFQNEAQLDKSGLPSDRFFAERPEGSVSTLKIQRTQQEDSAVYLCASSHPGLSQETQYFGPGTRLLVL.

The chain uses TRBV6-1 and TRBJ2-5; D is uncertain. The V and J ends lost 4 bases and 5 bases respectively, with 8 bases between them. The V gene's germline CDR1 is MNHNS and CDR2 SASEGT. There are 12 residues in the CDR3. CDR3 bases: TGTGCCAGCAGTGGACGAGTGGAGACCCAGTACTTC. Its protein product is CASSGRVETQYF.

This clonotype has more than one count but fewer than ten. CDR3 residues: CASTYKGGGLSNTEAFF. Here the CDR3 DNA reads TGTGCCAGCACCTATAAGGGGGGCGGTTTGAGTAACACTGAAGCTTTCTTT. This chain connects TRBV5-4 to TRBJ1-1; tentative D call: TRBD1 (6 bases). V lost 6 bases to trimming and J lost 2 bases, with 23 bases between them. The germline V gene encodes CDR1 SGHNT and CDR2 YYREEE (reference sequence). This CDR3 region has 17 residues.

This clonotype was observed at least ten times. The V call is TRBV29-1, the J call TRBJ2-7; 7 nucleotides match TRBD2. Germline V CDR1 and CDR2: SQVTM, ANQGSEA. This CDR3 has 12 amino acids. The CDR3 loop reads CRLKRGYYEQYF. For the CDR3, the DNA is TGCAGACTTAAGCGGGGTTATTACGAGCAGTACTTC.

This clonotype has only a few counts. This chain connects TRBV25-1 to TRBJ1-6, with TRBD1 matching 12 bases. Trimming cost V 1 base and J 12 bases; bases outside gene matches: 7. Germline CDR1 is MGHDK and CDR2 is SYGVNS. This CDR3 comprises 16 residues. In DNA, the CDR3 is TGTGCCAGCAGTGAATCGCGGAGGGACAGGGGGCAACCCCTCCACTTT. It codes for CASSESRRDRGQPLHF.

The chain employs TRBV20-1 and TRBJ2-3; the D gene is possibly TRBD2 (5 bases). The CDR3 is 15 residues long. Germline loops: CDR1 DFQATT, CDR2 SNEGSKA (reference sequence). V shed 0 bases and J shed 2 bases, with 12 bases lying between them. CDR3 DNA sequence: TGCAGTGCTAGAGATGGAGGAACTAACACAGATACGCAGTATTTT. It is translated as CSARDGGTNTDTQYF.

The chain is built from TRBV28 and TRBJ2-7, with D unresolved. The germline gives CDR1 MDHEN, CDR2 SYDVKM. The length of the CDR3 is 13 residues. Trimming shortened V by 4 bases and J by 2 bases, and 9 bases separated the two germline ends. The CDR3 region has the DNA TGTGCCAGCAGTTCACATAGCCCCTACGAGCAGTACTTC. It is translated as CASSSHSPYEQYF.

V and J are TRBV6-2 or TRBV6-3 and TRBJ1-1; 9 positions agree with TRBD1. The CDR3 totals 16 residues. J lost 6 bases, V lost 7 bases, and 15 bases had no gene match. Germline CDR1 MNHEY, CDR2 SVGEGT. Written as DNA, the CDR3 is TGTGCCAGCACCGGATATGATACAGGGGGCATCCCTGAAGCTTTCTTT. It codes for CASTGYDTGGIPEAFF.

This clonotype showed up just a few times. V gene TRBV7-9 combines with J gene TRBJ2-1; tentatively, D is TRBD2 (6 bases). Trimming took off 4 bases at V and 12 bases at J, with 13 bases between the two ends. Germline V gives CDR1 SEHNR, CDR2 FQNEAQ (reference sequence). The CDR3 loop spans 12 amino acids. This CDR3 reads CASSWGVLGQFF. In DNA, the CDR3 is TGTGCCAGCAGCTGGGGGGTTTTGGGGCAGTTCTTC. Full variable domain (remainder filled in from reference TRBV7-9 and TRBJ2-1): DTGVSQNPRHKITKRGQNVTFRCDPISEHNRLYWYRQTLGQGPEFLTYFQNEAQLEKSRLLSDRFSAERPKGSFSTLEIQRTEQGDSAMYLCASSWGVLGQFFGPGTRLTVL.

This chain's CDR3 is CASSQVQLSYNEQFF. The CDR3 DNA follows: TGCGCCAGCAGCCAAGTCCAGCTGTCGTACAATGAGCAGTTCTTC. The chain has TRBV4-1 and TRBJ2-1; D unresolved. Trimming took off 1 base at V and 4 bases at J, with 11 bases between the two ends. Germline CDR1 reads MGHRA; CDR2 reads YSYEKL. The CDR3 totals 15 residues.

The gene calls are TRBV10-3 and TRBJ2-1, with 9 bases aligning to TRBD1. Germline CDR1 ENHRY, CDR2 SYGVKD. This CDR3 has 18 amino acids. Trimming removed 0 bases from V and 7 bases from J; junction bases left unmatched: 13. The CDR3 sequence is CAISESEIGTGKRNEQFF. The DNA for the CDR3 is TGTGCCATCAGTGAGTCTGAGATAGGGACAGGGAAAAGAAATGAGCAGTTCTTC.

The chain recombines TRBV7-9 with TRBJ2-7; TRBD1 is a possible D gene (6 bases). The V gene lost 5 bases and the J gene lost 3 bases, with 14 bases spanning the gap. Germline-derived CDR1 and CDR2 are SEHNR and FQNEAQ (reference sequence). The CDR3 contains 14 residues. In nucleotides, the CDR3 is TGTGCCAGCAGCGGACGACAGGCTTTCTACGAGCAGTACTTC. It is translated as CASSGRQAFYEQYF.

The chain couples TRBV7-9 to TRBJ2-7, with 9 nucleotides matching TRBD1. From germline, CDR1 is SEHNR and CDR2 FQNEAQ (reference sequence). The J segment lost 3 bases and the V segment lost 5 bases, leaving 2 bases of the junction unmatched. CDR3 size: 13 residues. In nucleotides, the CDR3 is TGTGCCAGCAGCCGGGACAGGGACTACGAGCAGTACTTC. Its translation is CASSRDRDYEQYF.

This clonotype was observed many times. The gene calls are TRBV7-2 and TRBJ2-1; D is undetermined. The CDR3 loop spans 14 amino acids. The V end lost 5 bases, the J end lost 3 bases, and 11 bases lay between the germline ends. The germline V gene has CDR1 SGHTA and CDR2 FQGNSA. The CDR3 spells CASSPEPGYNEQFF. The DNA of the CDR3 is TGTGCCAGCAGCCCCGAGCCAGGCTACAATGAGCAGTTCTTC.

CDR3 DNA: TGTGCCAGCAGTGAGGTTTGGGGTCCCACTGAAGCTTTCTTT. Amino acid sequence: CASSEVWGPTEAFF. V is TRBV2 and J is TRBJ1-1; D is uncertain. V lost 3 bases to trimming and J lost 4 bases, with 12 bases between them. Germline CDR1 and CDR2: SNHLY and FYNNEI. CDR3 size: 14 residues.

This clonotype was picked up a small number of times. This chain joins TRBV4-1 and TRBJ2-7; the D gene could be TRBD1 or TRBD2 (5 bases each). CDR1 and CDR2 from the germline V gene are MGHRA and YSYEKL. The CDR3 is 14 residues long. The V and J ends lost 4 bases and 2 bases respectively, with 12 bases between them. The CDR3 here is CASSPRDGTYEQYF. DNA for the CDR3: TGCGCCAGCAGCCCCCGGGACGGGACCTACGAGCAGTACTTC.

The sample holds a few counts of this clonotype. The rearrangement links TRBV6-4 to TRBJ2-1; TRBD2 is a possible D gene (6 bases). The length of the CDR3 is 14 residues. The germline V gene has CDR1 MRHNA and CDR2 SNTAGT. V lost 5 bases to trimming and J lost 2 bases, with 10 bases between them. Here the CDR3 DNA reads TGTGCCAGCAGTAGGGGAGGTACCTACAATGAGCAGTTCTTC. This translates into CASSRGGTYNEQFF.

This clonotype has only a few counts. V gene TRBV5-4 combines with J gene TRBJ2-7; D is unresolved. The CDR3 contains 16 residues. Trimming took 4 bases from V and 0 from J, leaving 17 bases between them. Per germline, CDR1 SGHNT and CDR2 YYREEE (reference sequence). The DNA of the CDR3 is TGTGCCAGCAGCCGCCATCGTCGGGCTTTCTCCTACGAGCAGTACTTC. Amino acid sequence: CASSRHRRAFSYEQYF.

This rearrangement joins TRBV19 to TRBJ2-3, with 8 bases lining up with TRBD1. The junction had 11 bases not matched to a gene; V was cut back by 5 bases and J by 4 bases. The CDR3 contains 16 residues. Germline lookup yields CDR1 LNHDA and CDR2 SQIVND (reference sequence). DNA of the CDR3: TGTGCCAGTAGTCCTTTACCCGGACAGGGCCCAGATACGCAGTATTTT. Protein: CASSPLPGQGPDTQYF.